This is a list of T cell receptor beta chains from one sample in a study of blood T cell dynamics during melanoma immunotherapy. Profiled with immunoSEQ multiplex PCR; TCRdb holds only in-frame clones, not every one. The table records more than 14,000 clones, 87% of them present only once. Specimen: blood, collected from a patient treated with checkpoint blockade. Receptors were obtained from a human donor with melanoma. CDR3s include the opening cysteine and the closing phenylalanine or tryptophan. Size is omitted from some rows. Given values are once, few, many or a class for expanded clones.

TRBV4-1 . CASSQSLTVNTEAFF
TRBV7-9 . CASSFPGTSGDNEQFF
TRBV4-3 . CASSQDSRTGWRYNEQFF
TRBV10-3 . CAISERGEADTQYF
TRBV15 few CATSGNSYYEQYF
TRBV28 few CASSLQGGGQETQYF
TRBV28 . CASSQPGGGGYTF
TRBV7-9 large CASSWEGQGPRLSAFF
TRBV7-7 . CASSLAGQGPLAKNIQYF
TRBV10-3 . CAISESGGSRYGYTF
TRBV2 . CATYQNNSPLHF
TRBV2 . CASSVDRGRGNTIYF
TRBV4-1 . CASSAPLSGSEKNIQYF
TRBV6-5 . CASSRTGDSYEQYF
TRBV28 . CASSLSVGGRGAYEQYF
TRBV9 once CASSVAQGFQGDTQYF
TRBV7-8 . CASRGSLSYNEQFF
TRBV4-3 . CASSQDWAQPSYEQYF
TRBV18 . CASSPQKGSNTGELFF
TRBV7-2 . CASSLVEDSFQYF
TRBV6-6 . CASSKPGQGRHTIYF
TRBV7-2 once CASSSVRARAETQYF
TRBV9 . CASSVEEGQGGEKLFF
TRBV7-2 . CASSLRWQGGFYEQYF
TRBV4-1 . CASSQDSGGYPREAFF
TRBV6-6 . CASSYWTGSYEQYF
TRBV18 . CASSPSTGAIYNEQFF
TRBV27 . CASRVLGQETQYF
TRBV19 . CASSIGPPGQHYEQYF
TRBV18 . CASSLGAGREETQYF